This T cell receptor beta chain emerged from a study of blood T cell repertoires in COVID-19. Germline V lookup: CDR1 SGHRS, CDR2 YFSETQ. V was shortened by 0 bases and J by 3 bases, with 12 bases between the two germline ends. The CDR3 has 15 amino acids. Libraries were prepared by immunoSEQ multiplex PCR; TCRdb keeps only in-frame clonotypes and omits some of them. The sample consists of nearly 80,000 clones, roughly four fifths of them appearing once. The rearrangement links TRBV5-1 to TRBJ1-1, with D maybe TRBD1 (5 bases). The receptor was isolated from a woman in her 70s with acute or convalescent COVID-19. Sequenced input: peripheral blood. In nucleotides, the CDR3 is TGCGCCAGCAGCTTGGCCATCCAGGGTCACACTGAAGCTTTCTTT. Translating it yields CASSLAIQGHTEAFF.